A single sample is the source of the 8 T cell receptor beta chains below, sequenced in a study of OX40 agonist ivuxolimab in advanced cancers. Produced via immunoSEQ multiplex PCR; TCRdb's table is partial and in-frame only. The profile shows roughly 70,000 clones, approximately 86% of them singletons. Material: CD4+ or CD8+ T cells sorted from blood, obtained in a trial of the OX40 agonist ivuxolimab. The receptors stem from an adult with an advanced solid tumor such as melanoma, head and neck, liver or kidney cancer.

The V call is TRBV11-2, the J call TRBJ1-2; no reliable D call. This CDR3 has 18 residues. Germline V lookup: CDR1 SGHAT, CDR2 FQNNGV. Trimming stripped 8 bases from V and 0 bases from J, with 25 bases between. CDR3 residues: CASSSRVGSGLPNYGYTF. The DNA for the CDR3 is TGTGCCAGCTCATCCCGAGTAGGTTCAGGACTACCTAACTATGGCTACACCTTC.

The chain employs TRBV25-1 and TRBJ2-2; no firm D call. Trimming took 1 base from V and 7 from J, leaving 19 bases between them. The CDR3 runs 17 residues. Looked up from germline, CDR1 is MGHDK and CDR2 is SYGVNS. The CDR3 DNA is TGTGCCAGCAGTGAATCTCGACCAGGACGTAGTGGCGGGGAGCTGTTTTTT. Protein product: CASSESRPGRSGGELFF.

The gene calls are TRBV20-1 and TRBJ1-1, with 7 bases that match TRBD1. Germline assignment: CDR1 DFQATT and CDR2 SNEGSKA (reference sequence). Losses at the gene ends were 6 bases for V and 5 bases for J; bases not matched to a gene: 3. CDR3 length: 11 residues. CDR3 amino acids: CSAAQGTEAFF. The CDR3 coding sequence is TGCAGTGCAGCACAGGGGACTGAAGCTTTCTTT.

The chain couples TRBV4-1 to TRBJ1-2, with 9 bases matching TRBD1. Germline V lookup: CDR1 MGHRA, CDR2 YSYEKL. The ends lost 0 bases at V and 2 bases at J; junction bases unmatched: 4. This CDR3 has 16 amino acids. DNA of the CDR3: TGCGCCAGCAGCCAAGATGGCGGACAGGGGAACTATGGCTACACCTTC. It is translated as CASSQDGGQGNYGYTF.

The genes are TRBV29-1 and TRBJ2-7, with 11 nucleotides matching TRBD2. Germline lookup yields CDR1 SQVTM and CDR2 ANQGSEA. Trimming took 4 bases from V and 2 from J; bases not matched to a gene: 7. The CDR3 consists of 15 residues. The CDR3 loop reads CSVAGLADKTYEQYF. The CDR3 DNA sequence: TGCAGCGTTGCGGGACTAGCGGATAAAACCTACGAGCAGTACTTC.

The J gene is TRBJ2-1, the V gene TRBV2; D may be TRBD2 (5 bases). Germline CDR1 and CDR2: SNHLY and FYNNEI. This CDR3 contains 14 residues. Trimming shortened V by 8 bases and J by 6 bases, and 17 bases separated the two germline ends. CDR3 residues: CASGPRDMGNEQFF. CDR3 nucleotide sequence: TGTGCCAGCGGCCCGAGGGATATGGGCAATGAGCAGTTCTTC.

The V gene is TRBV27, the J gene TRBJ2-7; TRBD1 is a possible D gene (6 bases). Germline assignment: CDR1 MNHEY and CDR2 SMNVEV (reference sequence). This CDR3 region has 13 residues. V lost 6 bases and J lost 6, with 15 bases in between. CDR3 bases: TGTGCCAGCAGCCACCCCGACAGGACCGAGCAGTACTTC. Protein: CASSHPDRTEQYF.

J is TRBJ1-4 and V is TRBV7-9; the D is unclear. The germline V and J ends were trimmed by 2 bases and 8 bases, with 12 bases remaining between them. The CDR3 is 14 amino acids. Germline CDR1 SEHNR, CDR2 FQNEAQ (reference sequence). CDR3 in DNA: TGTGCCAGCAGCTTAAGGGCAGGACTCGAAAAACTGTTTTTT. It specifies CASSLRAGLEKLFF.